One and the same sample provided the 6 T cell receptor beta chains below, sequenced in a study of blood T cell repertoires in COVID-19. TCRdb's copy holds only in-frame clones and misses some; the assay was immunoSEQ multiplex PCR. The table has 60,000 to 85,000 clones, 78% seen once; the top ten hold roughly 15%. Sequencing was performed on peripheral blood. These TCRs come from a human donor in a cohort sampled during active COVID-19.

The V call is TRBV6-1, the J call TRBJ2-7; D uncertain. The CDR3 runs 13 residues. Germline CDR1 and CDR2: MNHNS and SASEGT. V was pared by 0 bases and J by 6 bases, with 9 bases between. In DNA form, the CDR3 reads TGTGCCAGCAGTGAAGCAAGCTACTCCGAGCAGTACTTC. This sequence encodes CASSEASYSEQYF.

The chain carries TRBV7-2 and TRBJ2-5; possibly TRBD2 for D (5 bases). The CDR3 sequence is 15 residues long. The germline V gene encodes CDR1 SGHTA and CDR2 FQGNSA. Trimming removed 2 bases at V and 1 base at J, with 11 bases between. The CDR3 DNA is TGTGCCAGCAGCTTAATCGTAGCGATCCAAGAGACCCAGTACTTC. Its translation is CASSLIVAIQETQYF.

The V gene is TRBV7-9, the J gene TRBJ1-2, with TRBD1 matching over 8 bases. The CDR3 contains 13 residues. V shed 5 bases, J shed 8 bases, and the junction held 7 bases outside the gene matches. CDR1 and CDR2 (germline): SEHNR, FQNEAQ (reference sequence). DNA for the CDR3: TGTGCCAGCAGCCCGGACAGGGACATCGGCTACACCTTC. As protein: CASSPDRDIGYTF.

This clone was counted once. The chain recombines TRBV24-1 with TRBJ2-1, with a tentative D call TRBD1 (5 bases). Deletions cut 1 base from V and 2 bases from J, with 8 bases between. There are 15 residues in the CDR3. CDR1 is KGHDR, CDR2 SFDVKD, per germline. CDR3 sequence reads: CATSDFGATYNEQFF. CDR3 coding DNA: TGTGCCACCAGTGATTTTGGGGCTACCTACAATGAGCAGTTCTTC.

This clone was counted a few times. Other DNA sequences of this sample code for an identical CDR3. The V call is TRBV4-1, the J call TRBJ1-5, with D tentatively TRBD1 (6 bases). Germline-derived CDR1 and CDR2 are MGHRA and YSYEKL. Deletions cut 0 bases from V and 4 bases from J, with 13 bases between. The CDR3 is 16 amino acids. The CDR3 reads CASSQDGGLGNQPQHF. For the CDR3, the DNA is TGCGCCAGCAGCCAAGACGGGGGGCTAGGTAATCAGCCCCAGCATTTT.

V gene TRBV5-6 combines with J gene TRBJ2-7; tentative D call: TRBD2 (6 bases). V was cut by 4 bases and J by 9 bases, with 14 bases left in between. Looked up from germline, CDR1 is SGHDT and CDR2 is YYEEEE. CDR3 size: 12 residues. The CDR3 here is CASSVPPGLQYF. DNA of the CDR3: TGTGCCAGCAGCGTTCCCCCGGGACTGCAGTACTTC.